These 22 T cell receptor beta chains were all obtained from the same sample, sequenced in a study of tumor-infiltrating lymphocytes in primary liver carcinoma. From approximately 500 ng total RNA, TCR beta cDNA was generated with a primer in the constant region. Amplification in three nested multiplex PCR rounds with slightly modified ARM-PCR gave rise to TCR beta libraries. The two initial PCR rounds, 9 to 11 cycles each, used TRBV1-TRBV30 forward and C-beta reverse primers. Using its own MiXCR run on the multiplex PCR reads, TCRdb lists one record per CDR3 protein. The profile shows tens of thousands of distinct CDR3 sequences, over 60% of them singletons. Scientists recovered RNA and DNA together from approximately 20-30 mg of unsorted bulk tissue. The sample comprised liver tumor tissue from sampling region 4. Subset indicated: tumor region T4, right-lateral pole. These receptor sequences come from a middle-aged man with primary liver carcinoma and hepatitis B virus infection.

A few counts support this clonotype. Just one base apart from a much larger clone, this may be a read error. The genes are TRBV7-9 and TRBJ1-1; 9 nucleotides agree with TRBD1. CDR3 length: 15 residues. The V gene's germline CDR1 is SEHNR and CDR2 FQNEAQ (reference sequence). Losses at the gene ends were 5 bases for V and 8 bases for J; bases not matched to a gene: 12. The CDR3 is CASSTMRDRVTEAFF. In nucleotides, the CDR3 is TGTGCCAGCAGCACTATGCGGGACAGGGTTACGGAAGCTTTCTTT.

The gene calls are TRBV5-4 and TRBJ2-2, with D possibly being TRBD1 (5 bases). Germline CDR1 reads SGHNT; CDR2 reads YYREEE (reference sequence). The length of the CDR3 is 15 residues. The CDR3 here is CACSPSNRLDGELFF. CDR3 coding DNA: TGTGCTTGCAGCCCGAGCAACAGGTTGGACGGGGAGCTGTTTTTT. The complete variable domain, with remaining parts taken from reference TRBV5-4 and TRBJ2-2, reads ETGVTQSPTHLIKTRGQQVTLRCSSQSGHNTVSWYQQALGQGPQFIFQYYREEENGRGNFPPRFSGLQFPNYSSELNVNALELDDSALYLCACSPSNRLDGELFFGEGSRLTVL.

Of note for this clonotype: The junction departs from germline at one end; a sequencing error may be responsible. The CDR3 region has the DNA TGCAGCGTTGAACCCGCGGCGGGTAGATCGGAGACCCAGTATTTC. It translates to CSVEPAAGRSETQYF. The rearrangement joins TRBV29-1 to TRBJ2-5; TRBD2 might be the D (5 bases). This CDR3 has 15 amino acids. The germline gives CDR1 SQVTM, CDR2 ANQGSEA.

J is TRBJ1-1 and V is TRBV11-2; perhaps TRBD1 as D (5 bases). CDR3 length: 15 amino acids. From germline, CDR1 is SGHAT and CDR2 FQNNGV. In nucleotides, the CDR3 is TGTACGAGCAGCTTAAGACGGGGCCTGAACACTGAAGCTTTCTTT. Its translation: CTSSLRRGLNTEAFF.

This chain connects TRBV11-2 to TRBJ1-4; D unresolved. The CDR3 contains 16 residues. Germline CDR1 reads SGHAT; CDR2 reads FQNNGV. The CDR3 sequence: CISSKTKGGTNEKLFF. The CDR3 bases are TGTATCAGCAGCAAGACTAAAGGAGGAACAAATGAAAAACTGTTTTTT.

Regarding this clonotype: A read error may account for a junction end that differs from germline. V and J are TRBV6-2 or TRBV6-3 and TRBJ2-1, with D maybe TRBD1 (8 bases). Germline assignment: CDR1 MNHEY and CDR2 SVGEGT. There are 16 residues in the CDR3. CDR3: CASRRGQGGIYNERFF. CDR3 nucleotides: TGCGCCAGCAGACGAGGACAGGGAGGGATATACAATGAGCGGTTCTTC.

This rearrangement joins TRBV11-2 to TRBJ2-5; tentative D call: TRBD2 (5 bases). This CDR3 is 18 amino acids long. CDR1 is SGHAT, CDR2 FQNNGV, per germline. The CDR3, as DNA: TGTGTCAGTAGGTTAGCGAGGCTAGCCCTGGGAAAAAAAGAGACCCAGTACTTC. Amino acids: CVSRLARLALGKKETQYF.

This chain joins TRBV6-2 or TRBV6-3 and TRBJ2-1; TRBD2 agrees at 12 bases. With 7 bases clipped from V and 9 bases from J, the junction kept 4 bases outside the gene matches. This CDR3 spans 13 amino acids. Germline lookup yields CDR1 MNHEY and CDR2 SVGEGT. The CDR3 nucleotides are TGTGCCAGCATGACTAGCGGGAGAACTGAGCAGTTCTTC. Amino acid sequence: CASMTSGRTEQFF.

This clonotype was seen once. This may come from a read error, since a much larger clone is one base off. This rearrangement joins TRBV20-1 to TRBJ2-3, with 9 positions matching TRBD2. The junction had 15 bases not matched to a gene; V was cut back by 6 bases and J by 2 bases. The CDR3 totals 17 residues. The germline V gene encodes CDR1 DFQATT and CDR2 SNEGSKA (reference sequence). In DNA form, the CDR3 reads TGCAGTGCCTACGACTCCATGGTAGCGGGAGTCACAGATACGCAGTATTTT. Its translation: CSAYDSMVAGVTDTQYF.

About this clonotype itself: The junction differs from germline at one of its ends, possibly a read error. The chain employs TRBV11-1 and TRBJ2-4; 13 nucleotides align to TRBD2. CDR1 is SGHAT, CDR2 FQDESV, per germline (reference sequence). The CDR3 contains 17 residues. For the CDR3, the DNA is TGTATCAGCAGCTTTCCCGGGACTAGCGGGACCAAAAACATTCAGCACTTC. Protein: CISSFPGTSGTKNIQHF.

With respect to this clonotype: The conserved phenylalanine or tryptophan is not found at the CDR3 terminus, so this likely reflects a read error. This chain joins TRBV6-6 and TRBJ1-5, with TRBD1 matching 7 bases. Germline V gene data show CDR1 as MNHNY and CDR2 as SVGAGI (reference sequence). The CDR3 contains 16 residues. In DNA, the CDR3 is TGTGCCAGCAAGACGGGGACAGTCGATAGCAATCTGCCCCAGCATATT. Protein: CASKTGTVDSNLPQHI.

As regards this clonotype: Just one base apart from a much larger clone, this may be a read error. This chain links TRBV28 with TRBJ1-2; unclear D gene. The CDR3 covers 14 residues. V gave up 5 bases and J gave up 4 bases, with 14 bases separating them. Germline V gene sequence: CDR1 MDHEN, CDR2 SYDVKM. Here the CDR3 reads CASSRMGRIYGYTF. The CDR3 DNA reads as TGTGCCAGCAGTCGGATGGGCAGGATCTATGGCTACACCTTC.

In its sample, this clonotype was seen many times. CDR3 amino acids: CSVSAGWGMNTEAFF. The CDR3, as DNA: TGCAGCGTTTCCGCAGGGTGGGGCATGAACACTGAAGCTTTCTTT. The chain combines TRBV29-1 with TRBJ1-1; tentative D call: TRBD1 (5 bases). V lost 5 bases and J 0 bases, leaving 16 bases between the germline ends. From germline, CDR1 is SQVTM and CDR2 ANQGSEA. The CDR3 consists of 15 residues.

This clonotype was picked up one time. The junction departs from germline at one end; a sequencing error may be responsible. The rearrangement joins TRBV6-5 to TRBJ2-1; no firm D call. CDR1 and CDR2 from the germline V gene are MNHEY and SVGAGI. The CDR3 is made up of 12 amino acids. The CDR3 nucleotides are TGTGGCAGCAGTCAAGTTGTCAATGAGCAGTTCTTC. Amino acids: CGSSQVVNEQFF.

This clonotype was picked up many times. The gene calls are TRBV29-1 and TRBJ2-7, with TRBD1 matching 9 bases. Per germline, CDR1 SQVTM and CDR2 ANQGSEA. The V and J ends lost 5 bases and 2 bases, in that order; junction bases with no gene match: 7. The CDR3 covers 14 residues. The CDR3 region is CSVITGGSPYEQYF. In nucleotides, the CDR3 is TGCAGCGTTATAACAGGGGGCAGCCCCTACGAGCAGTACTTC.

This clonotype occurred many times. J is TRBJ1-1 and V is TRBV29-1; 9 nucleotides match TRBD1. V lost 8 bases, J lost 1 base, and 8 bases stayed unmatched. The germline V gene has CDR1 SQVTM and CDR2 ANQGSEA. CDR3 size: 14 residues. As DNA, the CDR3 is TGCAGCATAGGACAGGGGTTGGGGAACACTGAAGCTTTCTTT. Translation gives CSIGQGLGNTEAFF.

Turning to this clonotype: This CDR3 is missing its conserved last phenylalanine or tryptophan, likely due to a read error. The chain has TRBV11-1 and TRBJ2-4; 13 bases are a match to TRBD2. The CDR3 sequence is 17 residues long. The germline V gene encodes CDR1 SGHAT and CDR2 FQDESV (reference sequence). In nucleotides, the CDR3 is TGTGCCAGCAGCTTTCCCGGGACTAGCGGGATCAAAAAGATTCAGTACTCC. Encoded protein: CASSFPGTSGIKKIQYS.

Only one count was recorded for this clonotype. A much larger clone is a single base away; this may be a read error. The CDR3 region is CTSSYSRGGPSGANVLTF. DNA of the CDR3: TGTACCAGCAGTTACTCGCGGGGGGGGCCCTCTGGGGCCAACGTCCTGACTTTC. The gene calls are TRBV6-5 and TRBJ2-6, with 9 bases aligning to TRBD2. The length of the CDR3 is 18 residues. The germline V gene has CDR1 MNHEY and CDR2 SVGAGI.

With respect to this clonotype: As the CDR3 is not closed by the conserved phenylalanine or tryptophan, this likely results from a read error. The chain couples TRBV29-1 to TRBJ2-1; 8 positions agree with TRBD2. This CDR3 region has 13 residues. Germline loops: CDR1 SQVTM, CDR2 ANQGSEA. In DNA, the CDR3 is TGCAGCTTACCGGGACTAGGAGACAATGGGCAGTTCTCC. This translates into CSLPGLGDNGQFS.

Concerning this clonotype itself: One end of the junction varies from germline; a read error may be responsible. V usage is TRBV5-1 and J usage is TRBJ1-2, with D possibly TRBD1 on 6 matching bases. The CDR3 extends over 14 amino acids. Germline V lookup: CDR1 SGHRS, CDR2 YFSETQ. CDR3 sequence (DNA): TGCGCCGGCAGCTTCGGCTGGGGACAACGTTGCTACACCTTC. Residues: CAGSFGWGQRCYTF.

Of note for this clonotype: One junction end disagrees with the germline gene, perhaps due to a read error. The rearrangement uses TRBV5-1 and TRBJ2-7; 7 positions match TRBD2. CDR3 length equals 13 residues. Germline assignment: CDR1 SGHRS and CDR2 YFSETQ. CDR3 region: CASSMGLIYEQYF. CDR3 DNA: TGTGCCAGCAGCATGGGACTAATCTACGAGCAGTACTTC.

Remarks on this clonotype: Relative to the germline gene, one junction end is altered; a read error may explain this. This chain uses TRBV12-3 or TRBV12-4 with TRBJ2-3, with 8 bases identical to TRBD2. The CDR3 extends over 16 amino acids. CDR3 in DNA: TGTGCCAGCACCTCGGGGAGGAGCGGGGGCACAGGTACGCAGTACTTT. It codes for CASTSGRSGGTGTQYF.